Each of the 13 T cell receptor beta chains below was sequenced from the same sample in a study of CD8 T cells in ankylosing spondylitis (dated by TCRdb to the late 2010s). Libraries were constructed by 5' RACE. The listed sequencing device is Illumina HiSeq 2500. TCRdb took the public reads, trimmed them with fastp at Q25, ran MiXCR for clone calling and kept in-frame beta chains. CDR3 protein sequences are deduplicated, and each keeps its most common genes and DNA. In this sample the table shows some 140,000 distinct CDR3 sequences, roughly 8.4% of which occur a single time. The top ten hold approximately 7% of the sample. The sequenced sample consisted of synovial fluid, either unsorted or a sorted T cell fraction (not recorded which). All receptors derive from a male donor with ankylosing spondylitis.

This clonotype came up many times. The chain links TRBV7-9 to TRBJ1-2; D gene uncertain. Per germline, CDR1 SEHNR and CDR2 FQNEAQ (reference sequence). Trimming stripped 4 bases from V and 4 bases from J, with 13 bases between. This CDR3 has 14 amino acids. The CDR3 DNA reads TGTGCCAGCAGCTCCAGCCTTGCCTCCTATGGCTACACCTTC. This gives the protein CASSSSLASYGYTF. Full variable domain (outside the CDR3, taken from reference TRBV7-9 and TRBJ1-2): DTGVSQNPRHKITKRGQNVTFRCDPISEHNRLYWYRQTLGQGPEFLTYFQNEAQLEKSRLLSDRFSAERPKGSFSTLEIQRTEQGDSAMYLCASSSSLASYGYTFGSGTRLTVV.

The table lists this clonotype with a few counts. The chain combines TRBV27 with TRBJ1-5, with 7 bases matching TRBD1. The J segment lost 4 bases and the V segment lost 6 bases, leaving 18 bases of the junction unmatched. CDR1 and CDR2 (germline): MNHEY, SMNVEV (reference sequence). This CDR3 has 18 residues. Here the CDR3 DNA reads TGTGCCAGCAGCTTAACCGGGACAGAGCTTAAAGGGAATCAGCCCCAGCATTTT. This gives the protein CASSLTGTELKGNQPQHF.

In this sample, this clonotype turned up a few times. The chain has TRBV12-3 or TRBV12-4 and TRBJ2-5; D may be TRBD1 or TRBD2 (6 bases each). V was trimmed by 1 base and J by 5 bases, leaving 8 bases between them. CDR3 length: 13 residues. CDR3 in amino acids: CASSLDGGETQYF. In DNA, the CDR3 is TGTGCCAGCAGTTTAGACGGGGGCGAGACCCAGTACTTC.

Many counts were recorded for this clonotype. The chain couples TRBV5-1 to TRBJ2-2; D not certain. V shed 0 bases and J shed 0 bases, with 9 bases lying between them. The CDR3 runs to 16 residues. CDR1 is SGHRS and CDR2 is YFSETQ in the germline V gene. The CDR3 region has the DNA TGCGCCAGCAGCTTGGGCGTGACGGCGAACACCGGGGAGCTGTTTTTT. It encodes CASSLGVTANTGELFF.

This clonotype has at least ten counts. The V and J genes are TRBV5-1 and TRBJ1-2, with 7 bases matching TRBD1. The germline CDR1 and CDR2 sequences are SGHRS and YFSETQ. This CDR3 contains 14 residues. J was trimmed by 5 bases and V by 4 bases; bases with no gene match: 8. The CDR3 sequence is CASSALRDSYGYTF. The CDR3 DNA is TGCGCCAGCAGCGCACTCCGGGACAGTTATGGCTACACCTTC.

This clonotype appeared a few times. The chain uses TRBV4-2 and TRBJ1-1, with D possibly being TRBD1 (5 bases). The CDR3 runs to 15 residues. V shed 1 base and J shed 1 base, with 10 bases lying between them. The germline V gene encodes CDR1 LGHNA and CDR2 YNFKEQ. The CDR3 is CASSQVGQGNTEAFF. The CDR3 region has the DNA TGTGCCAGCAGCCAAGTGGGCCAGGGGAACACTGAAGCTTTCTTT.

In its sample, this clonotype was seen many times. The V call is TRBV5-1, the J call TRBJ2-3; possibly TRBD2 for D (5 bases). Germline-derived CDR1 and CDR2 are SGHRS and YFSETQ. V lost 4 bases, J lost 1 base, and 7 bases lay in between. There are 13 residues in the CDR3. The CDR3 spells CASSLSGTDTQYF. The CDR3, as DNA: TGCGCCAGCAGCCTTAGCGGCACAGATACGCAGTATTTT.

This clonotype was seen more than once but under ten times. The V and J genes are TRBV20-1 and TRBJ2-1, with 8 nucleotides matching TRBD1. In germline, CDR1 is DFQATT, CDR2 SNEGSKA (reference sequence). V trimming: 0 bases; J trimming: 5 bases; junction bases outside the gene matches: 9. This CDR3 region has 16 residues. CDR3 nucleotides: TGCAGTGCTAGAGATATTAGGACAGGGTACAACAATGAGCAGTTCTTC. Amino acids: CSARDIRTGYNNEQFF.

This clonotype occurred a few times. The chain combines TRBV11-2 with TRBJ2-1, with TRBD2 matching over 9 bases. J was trimmed by 9 bases and V by 2 bases; bases with no gene match: 11. CDR1 is SGHAT and CDR2 is FQNNGV in the germline V gene. The CDR3 covers 16 residues. The CDR3 here is CASSLMTSGPGGEQFF. In nucleotides, the CDR3 is TGTGCCAGCAGCTTAATGACTAGCGGTCCTGGCGGTGAGCAGTTCTTC.

This clonotype was seen at least ten times. The chain carries TRBV4-3 and TRBJ1-5; D ambiguous. Trimming cost V 1 base and J 0 bases, with 7 bases left between them. The CDR3 contains 15 residues. Germline V CDR1 and CDR2: LGHNA, YSLEER. The CDR3 is CASSQGFGSNQPQHF. The DNA of the CDR3 is TGCGCCAGCAGCCAAGGGTTCGGTAGCAATCAGCCCCAGCATTTT.

This clonotype was seen only a few times. The gene calls are TRBV6-1 and TRBJ2-2; D unclear. V was shortened by 0 bases and J by 6 bases, with 8 bases between the two germline ends. Germline lookup yields CDR1 MNHNS and CDR2 SASEGT. CDR3 length: 14 amino acids. CDR3 DNA: TGTGCCAGCAGTGAAGCGCGTGAAGCCGGGGAGCTGTTTTTT. Protein product: CASSEAREAGELFF.

The CDR3 here is CFASRDGNRGQPQHF. CDR3 sequence (DNA): TGCTTTGCGTCCCGGGACGGGAACAGGGGGCAGCCCCAGCATTTT. The chain is built from TRBV20-1 and TRBJ1-5; TRBD1 matches 8 bases. The CDR3 loop spans 15 amino acids. Germline V gives CDR1 DFQATT, CDR2 SNEGSKA (reference sequence).

This chain connects TRBV20-1 to TRBJ1-5; a weak D match, TRBD1 (5 bases). This CDR3 is 13 amino acids long. V gave up 3 bases and J gave up 11 bases, with 17 bases separating them. Germline assignment: CDR1 DFQATT and CDR2 SNEGSKA (reference sequence). The CDR3 bases are TGCAGTGCTAGTAAGTCAGGGCGAGTGGCCCAGCATTTT. Protein sequence: CSASKSGRVAQHF.